The clone carrying this T cell receptor beta chain has just a few counts. Recruitment covered 25 or so US areas and drew participants whose ages spanned roughly 18 to 95 years. Cohort placement rested on clinical history that participants reported themselves. Method: immunoSEQ multiplex PCR; TCRdb's copy keeps in-frame clones and lacks some. The sample records about 170,000 clones, around 80% being singletons. CDR1 is MDHEN and CDR2 is SYDVKM in the germline V gene. After removal of 3 bases from V and 1 base from J, the junction contained 0 bases not matched to a gene. This CDR3 is 14 amino acids long. The sample belongs to a study of blood T cell repertoires in COVID-19.

The sequenced sample was PBMCs or T cells enriched from blood (not recorded which). The receptor comes from an older woman in a cohort exposed to, infected with or recovered from COVID-19 (not recorded which). V gene TRBV28 combines with J gene TRBJ2-4; 7 nucleotides align to TRBD2. Written as DNA, the CDR3 is TGTGCCAGCAGTTTCGGGGGGGCCAAAAACATTCAGTACTTC. Amino acid sequence: CASSFGGAKNIQYF.